Here is one TCR beta chain with its context. No antigen is known for it. This entry belongs to a study of shared clonotypes between healthy human individuals. Study at large: A donor's plate count was three for CD4 naive and three for CD4 memory; CD8 naive had two and CD8 memory one.

Germline CDR1 reads LGHNA; CDR2 reads YNFKEQ. V gave up 4 bases and J gave up 0 bases; unmatched junction bases: 9. The CDR3 is made up of 16 amino acids. Study outcomes and limitations: The authors sampled blood alone, and tissue repertoires likely differ. Sequencing depth was expected to affect clonotype sharing among donors.

Naive CD8 cells lacked CD45RO and underwent positive selection for CCR7, leaving out terminally differentiated effector memory CD45RA+ cells. The repertoire was sequenced with immunoSEQ multiplex PCR; TCRdb's copy has only in-frame clones and lacks some. Of around 2,000,000 clones listed, approximately 95% are singletons. The genes are TRBV4-2 and TRBJ2-7, with TRBD2 matching 7 bases. This TCR derives from a man younger than 35 in good health. Specimen: naive CD8+ T cells sorted from blood. CDR3 sequence reads: CASSPTPASGSYEQYF. As DNA, the CDR3 is TGTGCCAGCAGCCCCACCCCAGCTAGCGGCTCCTACGAGCAGTACTTC.